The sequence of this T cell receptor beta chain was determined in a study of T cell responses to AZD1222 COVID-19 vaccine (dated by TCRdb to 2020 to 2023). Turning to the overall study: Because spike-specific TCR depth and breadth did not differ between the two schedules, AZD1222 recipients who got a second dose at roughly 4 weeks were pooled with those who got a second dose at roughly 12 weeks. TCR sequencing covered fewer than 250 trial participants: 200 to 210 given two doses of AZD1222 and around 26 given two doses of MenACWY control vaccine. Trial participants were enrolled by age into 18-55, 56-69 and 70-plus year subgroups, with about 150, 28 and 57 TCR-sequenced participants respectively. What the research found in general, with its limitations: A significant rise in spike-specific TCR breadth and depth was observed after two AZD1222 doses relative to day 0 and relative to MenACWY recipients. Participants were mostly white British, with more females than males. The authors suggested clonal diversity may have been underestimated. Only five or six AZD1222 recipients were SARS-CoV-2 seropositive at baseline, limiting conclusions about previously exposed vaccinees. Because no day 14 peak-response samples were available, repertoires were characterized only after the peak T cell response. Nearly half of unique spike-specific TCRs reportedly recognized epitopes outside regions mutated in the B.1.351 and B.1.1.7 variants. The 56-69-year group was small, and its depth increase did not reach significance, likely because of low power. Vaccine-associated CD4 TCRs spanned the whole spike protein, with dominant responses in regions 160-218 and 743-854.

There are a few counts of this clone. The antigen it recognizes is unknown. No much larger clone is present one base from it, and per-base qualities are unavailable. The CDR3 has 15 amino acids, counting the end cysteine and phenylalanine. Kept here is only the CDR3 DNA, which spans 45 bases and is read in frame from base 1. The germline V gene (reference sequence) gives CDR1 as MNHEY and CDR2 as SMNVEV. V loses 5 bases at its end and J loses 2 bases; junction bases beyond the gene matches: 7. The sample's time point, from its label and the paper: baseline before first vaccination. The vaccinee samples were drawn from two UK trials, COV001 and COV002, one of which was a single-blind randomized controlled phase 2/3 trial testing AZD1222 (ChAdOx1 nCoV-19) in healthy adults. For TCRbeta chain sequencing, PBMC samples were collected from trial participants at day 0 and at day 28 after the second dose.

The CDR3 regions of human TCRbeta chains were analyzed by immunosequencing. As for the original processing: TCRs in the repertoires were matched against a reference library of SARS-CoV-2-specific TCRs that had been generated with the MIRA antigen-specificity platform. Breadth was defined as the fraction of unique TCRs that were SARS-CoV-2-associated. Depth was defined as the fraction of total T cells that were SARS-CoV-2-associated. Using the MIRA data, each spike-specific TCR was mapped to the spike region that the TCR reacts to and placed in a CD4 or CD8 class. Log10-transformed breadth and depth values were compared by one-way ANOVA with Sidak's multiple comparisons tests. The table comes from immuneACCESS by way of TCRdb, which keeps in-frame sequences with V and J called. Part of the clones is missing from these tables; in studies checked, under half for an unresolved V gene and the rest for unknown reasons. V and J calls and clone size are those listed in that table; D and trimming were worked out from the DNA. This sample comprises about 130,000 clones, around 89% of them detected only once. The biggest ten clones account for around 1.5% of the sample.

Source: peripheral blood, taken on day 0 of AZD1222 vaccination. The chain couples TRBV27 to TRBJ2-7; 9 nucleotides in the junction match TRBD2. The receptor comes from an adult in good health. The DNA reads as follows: TGTGCCAGCAGTCCTCTGGCTAGCGGGACCTACGAGCAGTACTTC. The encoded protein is CASSPLASGTYEQYF.